The T cell receptor beta chain described here comes from a study of T-cell memory formation after mild COVID-19. From the 5' RACE reads, TCRdb called clonotypes with MiXCR, one entry per CDR3 protein. The table has about 430,000 distinct CDR3 sequences, more than 15% seen once. The CDR3 totals 13 residues. CDR1 MNHEY and CDR2 SVGAGI come from the germline V gene. Trimming stripped 4 bases from V and 7 bases from J, with 14 bases between. This clonotype was picked up many times. The TCR originated in a man younger than 35 who had mild COVID-19 (a few samples of this study predate the infection). Cell type and time point are not known. The rearrangement joins TRBV6-5 to TRBJ2-7; D possibly corresponds to TRBD1 (6 bases). The sample taken for sequencing was PBMCs or a T cell subset sorted from them (not recorded which). The CDR3 DNA is TGTGCCAGCAGTTCATACAGGGATGAGGAGCAGTACTTC. It encodes CASSSYRDEEQYF.